One sample yielded the 29 T cell receptor beta chains listed below, sequenced in a study of blood T cell repertoires in COVID-19. Clones were sequenced by immunoSEQ multiplex PCR, and TCRdb holds only the in-frame ones, with some missing. The repertoire consists of about 170,000 clones, with more than 65% occurring once and the leading ten covering about 10%. The sequencing sample was made of peripheral blood. The receptors derive from a woman over 75 with active or convalescent COVID-19.

V and J are TRBV7-3 and TRBJ2-3; TRBD2 matches at 8 bases. The CDR3 loop spans 15 amino acids. V lost 2 bases, J lost 6 bases, and 7 bases stayed unmatched. Germline values: CDR1 SGHTA, CDR2 FQGTGA. The CDR3, as DNA: TGTGCCAGCAGCTTATTAGCGGGATTTGCGGATACGCAGTATTTT. Protein sequence: CASSLLAGFADTQYF.

For the CDR3, the DNA is TGTGCCACCAGTGATTCCCGGGCAGCTGGAGGTGATGGCTACACCTTC. As protein: CATSDSRAAGGDGYTF. This sequence joins TRBV24-1 and TRBJ1-2; D remains unclear. The CDR3 loop spans 16 amino acids. V lost 2 bases and J lost 6, with 18 bases in between. Per the germline V gene, CDR1 is KGHDR and CDR2 is SFDVKD.

The V gene is TRBV9, the J gene TRBJ2-1, with 11 bases identical to TRBD2. The germline V gene encodes CDR1 SGDLS and CDR2 YYNGEE. After removal of 1 base from V and 9 bases from J, the junction contained 9 bases not matched to a gene. CDR3 size: 16 residues. The CDR3 nucleotides read TGTGCCAGCAGCGTATTAGCGGGAGGGCCGGCTGGTGAGCAGTTCTTC. Translation gives CASSVLAGGPAGEQFF.

The V gene is TRBV7-6, the J gene TRBJ2-2; 10 bases map to TRBD2. The V segment lost 5 bases and the J segment 7 bases; nucleotides outside the gene matches: 7. Germline V CDR1 and CDR2: SGHVS, FNYEAQ. The CDR3 has 15 residues. Here the CDR3 DNA reads TGTGCCAGCAGCCTACGGGGACTAGCGTTCGGGGAGCTGTTTTTT. It yields the protein CASSLRGLAFGELFF.

The chain has TRBV14 and TRBJ2-5; the D is unclear. The CDR3 sequence is 13 residues long. V gave up 0 bases and J gave up 5 bases, with 7 bases separating them. Germline assignment: CDR1 SGHDN and CDR2 FVKESK. The CDR3 bases are TGTGCCAGCAGCCAAGATCTGGAGGAGACCCAGTACTTC. Protein product: CASSQDLEETQYF.

The chain links TRBV5-1 to TRBJ2-3; weak D call: TRBD2 (6 bases). The CDR3 totals 14 residues. CDR1 and CDR2 from the germline V gene are SGHRS and YFSETQ. V was shortened by 4 bases and J by 1 base, with 10 bases between the two germline ends. The CDR3: CASSKDYRTDTQYF. The CDR3 bases are TGCGCCAGCAGCAAGGACTACCGCACAGATACGCAGTATTTT.

This sequence joins TRBV5-1 and TRBJ1-1; perhaps TRBD1 as D (5 bases). V shed 7 bases and J shed 6 bases, with 16 bases lying between them. CDR3 length: 13 residues. In germline, CDR1 is SGHRS, CDR2 YFSETQ. For the CDR3, the DNA is TGCGCCAGCGCGGACCAACAGGATTCTGAAGCTTTCTTT. Translating gives CASADQQDSEAFF. Drawing the rest from reference TRBV5-1 and TRBJ1-1, the complete variable domain is KAGVTQTPRYLIKTRGQQVTLSCSPISGHRSVSWYQQTPGQGLQFLFEYFSETQRNKGNFPGRFSGRQFSNSRSEMNVSTLELGDSALYLCASADQQDSEAFFGQGTRLTVV.

The rearrangement links TRBV6-1 to TRBJ1-1; tentative D call: TRBD1 (5 bases). Germline loops: CDR1 MNHNS, CDR2 SASEGT. This CDR3 has 18 residues. The V end lost 2 bases, the J end lost 2 bases, and 21 bases lay between the germline ends. CDR3: CASSELSFGAGRNTEAFF. The DNA for the CDR3 is TGTGCCAGCAGTGAATTGAGTTTCGGTGCAGGGCGAAACACTGAAGCTTTCTTT.

The chain combines TRBV5-1 with TRBJ1-4; D is possibly TRBD1 (5 bases). Trimming pared 0 bases from V and 5 bases from J, leaving 17 bases between. The V gene's germline CDR1 is SGHRS and CDR2 YFSETQ. This CDR3 spans 17 amino acids. CDR3 DNA: TGCGCCAGCAGCTTGGCGGTAAAGGGTCAGGGAAATGAAAAACTGTTTTTT. This sequence encodes CASSLAVKGQGNEKLFF.

The chain uses TRBV5-1 and TRBJ1-1, with TRBD1 identical over 7 bases. Germline V gives CDR1 SGHRS, CDR2 YFSETQ. This CDR3 has 14 amino acids. V lost 4 bases and J lost 8; bases outside the gene matches: 11. CDR3 in amino acids: CASSAETGTREAFF. CDR3 DNA: TGCGCCAGCAGCGCGGAGACAGGGACCCGAGAAGCTTTCTTT. Filled out from reference TRBV5-1 and TRBJ1-1, the complete variable domain reads KAGVTQTPRYLIKTRGQQVTLSCSPISGHRSVSWYQQTPGQGLQFLFEYFSETQRNKGNFPGRFSGRQFSNSRSEMNVSTLELGDSALYLCASSAETGTREAFFGQGTRLTVV.

The V gene is TRBV19, the J gene TRBJ2-3, with D perhaps matching TRBD2 (5 bases). The germline V gene has CDR1 LNHDA and CDR2 SQIVND (reference sequence). The CDR3 has 15 amino acids. V lost 6 bases and J 1 base, leaving 14 bases between the germline ends. The CDR3 reads CASRDLGRGTDTQYF. The CDR3 DNA reads TGTGCCAGTAGAGATCTAGGGCGGGGCACAGATACGCAGTATTTT.

This chain links TRBV7-6 with TRBJ2-3; tentatively, D is TRBD1 (7 bases). Germline lookup yields CDR1 SGHVS and CDR2 FNYEAQ. Trimming stripped 2 bases from V and 6 bases from J, with 18 bases between. There are 16 residues in the CDR3. The CDR3 coding sequence is TGTGCCAGCAGCTTAATTGCGGGACAGAGAATCGATACGCAGTATTTT. Amino acids: CASSLIAGQRIDTQYF. Based on the CDR3 plus reference TRBV7-6 and TRBJ2-3, the full variable domain is GAGVSQSPRYKVTKRGQDVALRCDPISGHVSLYWYRQALGQGPEFLTYFNYEAQQDKSGLPNDRFSAERPEGSISTLTIQRTEQRDSAMYRCASSLIAGQRIDTQYFGPGTRLTVL.

The gene calls are TRBV13 and TRBJ2-3; the match to TRBD2 covers 11 bases. Germline CDR1 PRHDT, CDR2 FYEKMQ (reference sequence). J lost 2 bases, V lost 4 bases, and 2 bases had no gene match. The CDR3 is 15 amino acids. In nucleotides, the CDR3 is TGTGCCAGCAGCTCGGGACTAGCGGACACAGATACGCAGTATTTT. Amino acids: CASSSGLADTDTQYF.

This clone was counted only a few times. The CDR3: CASSKWETVGNEQFF. The CDR3 bases are TGTGCCAGCAGTAAGTGGGAGACTGTAGGGAATGAGCAGTTCTTC. The genes are TRBV6-4 and TRBJ2-1; tentatively, D is TRBD2 (5 bases). Germline V gene lookup returns CDR1 MRHNA and CDR2 SNTAGT. The CDR3 totals 15 residues. V gave up 5 bases and J gave up 7 bases, with 18 bases separating them.

The rearrangement joins TRBV7-3 to TRBJ1-1, with D unresolved. V lost 2 bases and J 0 bases, leaving 10 bases between the germline ends. The CDR3 is made up of 15 amino acids. Germline V lookup: CDR1 SGHTA, CDR2 FQGTGA. CDR3 nucleotide sequence: TGTGCCAGCAGCTTATTGCGGGTCATGAACACTGAAGCTTTCTTT. Translating it yields CASSLLRVMNTEAFF.

The V and J genes are TRBV5-1 and TRBJ1-1; the D is unclear. Germline CDR1 is SGHRS and CDR2 is YFSETQ. V lost 0 bases and J lost 3, with 9 bases in between. The CDR3 loop spans 14 amino acids. The CDR3 nucleotides read TGCGCCAGCAGCTTGGTATTGGGAGACACTGAAGCTTTCTTT. This encodes CASSLVLGDTEAFF.

The V gene is TRBV18, the J gene TRBJ2-1; 7 bases are shared with TRBD2. In germline, CDR1 is KGHSH, CDR2 LQKENI. J lost 11 bases, V lost 5 bases, and 3 bases had no gene match. This CDR3 contains 11 residues. The CDR3 DNA reads as TGTGCCAGCTCAGCCGGGAGGAAGCAGTTCTTC. This codes for CASSAGRKQFF.

The V call is TRBV6-5, the J call TRBJ1-2; a weak D match, TRBD1 (5 bases). The CDR3 has 13 amino acids. Germline values: CDR1 MNHEY, CDR2 SVGAGI. Trimming cost V 7 bases and J 1 base, with 10 bases left between them. CDR3 sequence: CASTLTVNYGYTF. CDR3 nucleotides: TGTGCCAGCACCTTGACAGTTAACTATGGCTACACCTTC.

The table lists this clone with a few counts. The rearrangement uses TRBV5-6 and TRBJ2-1, with TRBD2 matching over 12 bases. The V segment lost 3 bases and the J segment 1 base; nucleotides outside the gene matches: 5. CDR1 and CDR2 from the germline V gene are SGHDT and YYEEEE. There are 17 residues in the CDR3. Written as DNA, the CDR3 is TGTGCCAGCAGCTATACTAGCGGGAGGTGGTCCTACAATGAGCAGTTCTTC. It is translated as CASSYTSGRWSYNEQFF.

The chain employs TRBV4-1 and TRBJ1-4, with D unclear. The CDR3 consists of 14 residues. V dropped 1 base and J dropped 4 bases, with 7 bases sitting between them. Per the germline V gene, CDR1 is MGHRA and CDR2 is YSYEKL. In nucleotides, the CDR3 is TGCGCCAGCAGCCAAGGCCACGGTAATGAAAAACTGTTTTTT. Translating gives CASSQGHGNEKLFF.

The V and J genes are TRBV6-1 and TRBJ2-7, with 7 bases identical to TRBD1. The CDR3 is 17 amino acids. V trimming: 2 bases; J trimming: 2 bases; junction bases outside the gene matches: 12. Germline CDR1 MNHNS, CDR2 SASEGT. CDR3 sequence reads: CASSELLDRATPYEQYF. The CDR3 region has the DNA TGTGCCAGCAGTGAACTGCTAGACAGGGCAACCCCCTACGAGCAGTACTTC.

The J gene is TRBJ1-6, the V gene TRBV3-1 (or the pseudogene TRBV3-2), with D maybe TRBD1 (6 bases). Trimming took 0 bases from V and 8 from J, leaving 20 bases between them. The CDR3 extends over 18 amino acids. The V gene's germline CDR1 is LGHDT and CDR2 YNNKEL (reference sequence). CDR3 bases: TGTGCCAGCAGCCAAGACCAAGGGGGGAGGGGACTGGATTCACCCCTCCACTTT. Translation: CASSQDQGGRGLDSPLHF.

The rearrangement uses TRBV2 and TRBJ1-4, with D possibly being TRBD1 (6 bases). This CDR3 spans 12 amino acids. Deletions cut 7 bases from V and 9 bases from J, with 12 bases between. Germline CDR1 and CDR2: SNHLY and FYNNEI. In nucleotides, the CDR3 is TGTGCCAGCAATGACAGGTCCCAAAAACTGTTTTTT. It specifies CASNDRSQKLFF.

The rearrangement links TRBV29-1 to TRBJ2-2; a possible D gene is TRBD1 (6 bases). CDR3 length: 15 residues. The V gene's germline CDR1 is SQVTM and CDR2 ANQGSEA. V shed 3 bases and J shed 1 base, with 12 bases lying between them. The CDR3 protein is CSVDPGTKNTGELFF. The DNA of the CDR3 is TGCAGCGTTGATCCCGGGACAAAGAACACCGGGGAGCTGTTTTTT.

The J gene is TRBJ2-1, the V gene TRBV2; D remains unclear. With 6 bases removed from V and 6 bases from J, the gap between germline ends came to 12 bases. CDR3 length: 13 residues. Germline CDR1 reads SNHLY; CDR2 reads FYNNEI. CDR3 sequence reads: CASRADTSNEQFF. CDR3 coding DNA: TGTGCCAGCAGGGCAGACACCAGCAATGAGCAGTTCTTC.

The V and J genes are TRBV5-5 and TRBJ1-1; D might be TRBD1 (5 bases). The length of the CDR3 is 14 residues. Germline assignment: CDR1 SGHKS and CDR2 YYEKEE (reference sequence). The V gene lost 4 bases and the J gene lost 0 bases, with 10 bases spanning the gap. CDR3 protein: CASSTGPLNTEAFF. Here the CDR3 DNA reads TGTGCCAGCAGCACAGGACCTTTGAACACTGAAGCTTTCTTT. The full variable domain, in which reference TRBV5-5 and TRBJ1-1 provide the parts outside the CDR3, is DAGVTQSPTHLIKTRGQQVTLRCSPISGHKSVSWYQQVLGQGPQFIFQYYEKEERGRGNFPDRFSARQFPNYSSELNVNALLLGDSALYLCASSTGPLNTEAFFGQGTRLTVV.

V usage is TRBV19 and J usage is TRBJ2-5; TRBD2 aligns across 10 bases. The V gene end was trimmed by 11 bases and the J gene end by 5 bases; junction bases not matched to a gene: 8. Germline-derived CDR1 and CDR2 are LNHDA and SQIVND (reference sequence). This CDR3 has 13 amino acids. CDR3 sequence (DNA): TGTGCCTCGGGGCTAGCGGGAGTGGAGACCCAGTACTTC. It specifies CASGLAGVETQYF.

The chain recombines TRBV10-3 with TRBJ2-7; D perhaps matches TRBD1 (5 bases). Germline loops: CDR1 ENHRY, CDR2 SYGVKD. The CDR3 totals 11 residues. V was clipped by 6 bases and J by 3 bases, with 6 bases between them. The CDR3 sequence: CAISTGYEQYF. CDR3 sequence (DNA): TGTGCCATCAGCACAGGCTACGAGCAGTACTTC.

This clone was found once. The chain employs TRBV5-1 and TRBJ2-1, with 9 bases identical to TRBD2. The CDR3 has 16 amino acids. Germline assignment: CDR1 SGHRS and CDR2 YFSETQ. V trimming: 2 bases; J trimming: 7 bases; junction bases outside the gene matches: 10. The CDR3 coding sequence is TGCGCCAGCAGCTTAGCTAGCGGGGCCGGGTTGAATGAGCAGTTCTTC. Encoded protein: CASSLASGAGLNEQFF. The variable domain in full, completed from reference TRBV5-1 and TRBJ2-1, reads KAGVTQTPRYLIKTRGQQVTLSCSPISGHRSVSWYQQTPGQGLQFLFEYFSETQRNKGNFPGRFSGRQFSNSRSEMNVSTLELGDSALYLCASSLASGAGLNEQFFGPGTRLTVL.